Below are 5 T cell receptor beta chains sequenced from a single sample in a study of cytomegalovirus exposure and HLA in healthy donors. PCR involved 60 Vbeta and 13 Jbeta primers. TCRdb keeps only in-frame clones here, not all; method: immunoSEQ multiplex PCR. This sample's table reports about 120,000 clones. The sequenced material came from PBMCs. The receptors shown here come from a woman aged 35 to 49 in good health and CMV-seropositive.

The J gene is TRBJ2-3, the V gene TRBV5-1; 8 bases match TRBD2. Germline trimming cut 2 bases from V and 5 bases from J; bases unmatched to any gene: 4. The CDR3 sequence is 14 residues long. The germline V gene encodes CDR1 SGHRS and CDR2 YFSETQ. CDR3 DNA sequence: TGCGCCAGCAGCTTTGTTCTAGCGGGAGATACGCAGTATTTT. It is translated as CASSFVLAGDTQYF.

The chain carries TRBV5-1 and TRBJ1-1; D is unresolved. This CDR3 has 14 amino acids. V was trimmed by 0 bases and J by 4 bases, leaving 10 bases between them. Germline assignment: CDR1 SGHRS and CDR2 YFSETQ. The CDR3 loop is CASSLAGKGTEAFF. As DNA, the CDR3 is TGCGCCAGCAGCTTGGCGGGAAAGGGCACTGAAGCTTTCTTT.

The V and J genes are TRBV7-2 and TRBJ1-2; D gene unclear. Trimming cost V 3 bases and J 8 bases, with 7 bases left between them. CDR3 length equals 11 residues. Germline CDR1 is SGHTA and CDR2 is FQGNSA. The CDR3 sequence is CASSFGEGYTF. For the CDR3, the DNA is TGTGCCAGCAGCTTCGGGGAAGGCTACACCTTC.

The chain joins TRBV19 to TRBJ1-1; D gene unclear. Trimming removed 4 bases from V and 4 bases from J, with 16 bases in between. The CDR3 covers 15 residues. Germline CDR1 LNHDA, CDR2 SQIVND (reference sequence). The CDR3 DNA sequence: TGTGCCAGTAGTAATATTGCGGTTATCTTCACTGAAGCTTTCTTT. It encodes CASSNIAVIFTEAFF.

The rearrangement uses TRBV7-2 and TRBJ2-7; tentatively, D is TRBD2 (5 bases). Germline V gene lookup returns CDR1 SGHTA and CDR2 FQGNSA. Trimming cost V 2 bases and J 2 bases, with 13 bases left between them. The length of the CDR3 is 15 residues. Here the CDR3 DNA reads TGTGCCAGCAGCTTATCTGTTAGCGCAACCTACGAGCAGTACTTC. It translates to CASSLSVSATYEQYF.